A single sample is the source of the 14 T cell receptor beta chains below, sequenced in a study of PD-1 blockade in classical Hodgkin lymphoma. The time point is: cycle 4 day 1 (C4D1), after six to seven weeks of nivolumab. Relapse after autologous stem cell transplantation occurred in every patient, and brentuximab vedotin exposure varied. Thawed PBMCs underwent magnetic negative selection to yield purified CD4+ T cells. Libraries were prepared by immunoSEQ multiplex PCR; TCRdb keeps only in-frame clonotypes and omits some of them. The sample has approximately 9,000 clones; 80% to 85% are singletons. This specimen was CD4+ T cells from blood, taken before the fourth cycle of nivolumab. These receptors were obtained from a human donor with classical Hodgkin lymphoma.

This chain connects TRBV12-5 to TRBJ2-7; the D is unclear. Germline-derived CDR1 and CDR2 are LGHNT and FRNRAP. CDR3 length equals 15 residues. With 0 bases removed from V and 6 bases from J, the gap between germline ends came to 15 bases. The CDR3 region is CASGLVLSGELEQYF. CDR3 bases: TGTGCTAGTGGTTTGGTACTCTCCGGAGAACTCGAGCAGTACTTC.

This clone was observed once. The V gene is TRBV2, the J gene TRBJ1-1; D unresolved. This CDR3 is 13 amino acids long. From germline, CDR1 is SNHLY and CDR2 FYNNEI. V lost 3 bases to trimming and J lost 0 bases, with 5 bases between them. Written as DNA, the CDR3 is TGTGCCAGCAGTGACGGAATGAACACTGAAGCTTTCTTT. Its protein is CASSDGMNTEAFF.

The V call is TRBV9, the J call TRBJ1-4; a possible D gene is TRBD1 (5 bases). CDR1 is SGDLS, CDR2 YYNGEE, per germline. The CDR3 extends over 14 amino acids. V was clipped by 0 bases and J by 4 bases, with 7 bases between them. CDR3 sequence (DNA): TGTGCCAGCAGCGTAGGGGGCCTTAATGAAAAACTGTTTTTT. Translation: CASSVGGLNEKLFF.

The chain employs TRBV27 and TRBJ1-5; tentative D call: TRBD1 (6 bases). Germline V gene lookup returns CDR1 MNHEY and CDR2 SMNVEV (reference sequence). This CDR3 is built from 15 residues. V gave up 3 bases and J gave up 7 bases, with 16 bases separating them. Here the CDR3 DNA reads TGTGCCAGCAGTTTGGGGCCCGACAGGATCCAGCCCCAGCATTTT. Its translation: CASSLGPDRIQPQHF.

This clone is labeled as medium-sized. This chain connects TRBV30 to TRBJ2-1; 10 nucleotides align to TRBD2. CDR3 size: 15 residues. Germline V gene lookup returns CDR1 GTSNPN and CDR2 SVGIG (reference sequence). Trimming removed 4 bases from V and 4 bases from J; junction bases left unmatched: 7. The CDR3 protein is CAWIPGTSVYNEQFF. As DNA, the CDR3 is TGTGCCTGGATTCCCGGGACTAGCGTTTACAATGAGCAGTTCTTC.

This chain joins TRBV7-8 and TRBJ2-7; TRBD1 aligns across 8 bases. Germline-derived CDR1 and CDR2 are SGHVS and FQNEAQ. This CDR3 spans 17 amino acids. J gave up 0 bases and V 2 bases, and 9 bases lay outside the gene matches. As DNA, the CDR3 is TGTGCCAGCAGCTTACCATTGGACAGGGCTTTCTCCTACGAGCAGTACTTC. It codes for CASSLPLDRAFSYEQYF.

This clone was seen more than once but under ten times. J is TRBJ1-2 and V is TRBV18; 11 bases line up with TRBD1. V lost 1 base to trimming and J lost 3 bases; unmatched junction nucleotides: 1. Germline CDR1 KGHSH, CDR2 LQKENI. This CDR3 has 15 amino acids. The chain's CDR3 is CASSPRTGGDYGYTF. The DNA of the CDR3 is TGTGCCAGCTCACCACGGACAGGGGGCGACTATGGCTACACCTTC.

The J gene is TRBJ2-4, the V gene TRBV6-5, with a tentative D call TRBD2 (5 bases). Germline values: CDR1 MNHEY, CDR2 SVGAGI. The length of the CDR3 is 16 residues. Trimming removed 0 bases from V and 1 base from J, with 10 bases in between. CDR3 bases: TGTGCCAGCAGTTACTCGTGGCCGGGGGCCAAAAACATTCAGTACTTC. This translates into CASSYSWPGAKNIQYF.

This rearrangement joins TRBV2 to TRBJ2-1; 9 bases match TRBD1. The CDR3 loop spans 13 amino acids. The junction had 1 base not matched to a gene; V was cut back by 6 bases and J by 4 bases. Germline V CDR1 and CDR2: SNHLY, FYNNEI. The CDR3 DNA is TGTGCCAGCAGACAGGGGGCTTACAATGAGCAGTTCTTC. Translated: CASRQGAYNEQFF.

V is TRBV5-6 and J is TRBJ2-7; D perhaps matches TRBD1 (6 bases). V lost 4 bases, J lost 0 bases, and 11 bases lay in between. CDR1 and CDR2 (germline): SGHDT, YYEEEE. CDR3 length: 14 residues. The CDR3 DNA reads as TGTGCCAGCAGCCCCCAGGGGTCCTCCTACGAGCAGTACTTC. Translated, it gives CASSPQGSSYEQYF.

The V call is TRBV13, the J call TRBJ1-1, with a weak D call TRBD1 (6 bases). CDR1 is PRHDT and CDR2 is FYEKMQ in the germline V gene (reference sequence). Trimming removed 0 bases at V and 11 bases at J, with 13 bases between. CDR3 length equals 13 residues. In DNA form, the CDR3 reads TGTGCCAGCAGCTTAGGGGGACACGCCGGGGCTTTCTTT. This translates into CASSLGGHAGAFF.

The chain links TRBV30 to TRBJ1-4, with D possibly being TRBD1 (5 bases). Germline-derived CDR1 and CDR2 are GTSNPN and SVGIG (reference sequence). V shed 4 bases and J shed 8 bases, with 23 bases lying between them. The CDR3 runs to 16 residues. Here the CDR3 DNA reads TGTGCCTGGACCCCATGGTTCGACAGCGGGGGAGAAAAACTGTTTTTT. Its protein product is CAWTPWFDSGGEKLFF.

The chain employs TRBV28 and TRBJ1-5; 12 bases fit TRBD1. The CDR3 runs to 16 residues. V shed 2 bases and J 6 bases; nucleotides not matched to a gene: 5. Germline V gene sequence: CDR1 MDHEN, CDR2 SYDVKM. The CDR3: CASSLRGTGGGQPQHF. Written as DNA, the CDR3 is TGTGCCAGCAGTTTACGAGGGACAGGGGGCGGTCAGCCCCAGCATTTT.

This chain links TRBV20-1 with TRBJ2-7; no clear D gene. CDR1 DFQATT and CDR2 SNEGSKA come from the germline V gene (reference sequence). CDR3 length: 11 amino acids. Between the trimmed V and J ends, which lost 2 bases and 4 bases, there was a span of 6 bases. The DNA of the CDR3 is TGCAGTGCTAGAAGCCTTTACGAGCAGTACTTC. Translating gives CSARSLYEQYF.